This TCR beta chain stems from a study of blood T cell repertoires in COVID-19. As for the study in general: T cells, B-cell-depleted T cells, or PBMCs provided the cDNA or gDNA that served as material.

This CDR3 comprises 14 residues. Trimming took off 6 bases at V and 6 bases at J, with 12 bases between the two ends. Germline V gene sequence: CDR1 MNHEY, CDR2 SVGAGI. People in the exposed group encountered a COVID-19 case within 2 weeks before entering the study. Sequencing was performed with immunoSEQ multiplex PCR; in TCRdb, only in-frame clones are kept and a portion is missing. The repertoire holds some 150,000 clones, 84% seen once, with 5.8% in the top ten. The TCR originated in a woman aged 50 to 65 who had been exposed to COVID-19. The rearrangement uses TRBV6-5 and TRBJ1-6; D is perhaps TRBD1 (5 bases). Sequenced: PBMCs or T cells enriched from blood (not recorded which). The CDR3 bases are TGTGCCAGCAGGACTTCGGGGGTTAATTCACCCCTCCACTTT. Translation: CASRTSGVNSPLHF.